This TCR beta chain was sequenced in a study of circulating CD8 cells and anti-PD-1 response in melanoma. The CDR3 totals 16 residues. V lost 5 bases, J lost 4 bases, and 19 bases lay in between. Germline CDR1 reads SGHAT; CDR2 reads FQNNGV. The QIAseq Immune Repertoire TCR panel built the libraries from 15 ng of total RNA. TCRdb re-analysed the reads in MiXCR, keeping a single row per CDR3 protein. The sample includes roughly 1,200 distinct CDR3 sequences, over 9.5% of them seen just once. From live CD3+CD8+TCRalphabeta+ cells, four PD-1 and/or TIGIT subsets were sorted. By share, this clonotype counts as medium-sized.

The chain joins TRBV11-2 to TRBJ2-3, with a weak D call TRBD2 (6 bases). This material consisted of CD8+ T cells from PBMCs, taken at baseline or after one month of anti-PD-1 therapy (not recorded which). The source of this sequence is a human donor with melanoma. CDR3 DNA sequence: TGTGCCAGCAGCCACCCCGATGGGGCGGGGCCAGATACGCAGTATTTT. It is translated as CASSHPDGAGPDTQYF.